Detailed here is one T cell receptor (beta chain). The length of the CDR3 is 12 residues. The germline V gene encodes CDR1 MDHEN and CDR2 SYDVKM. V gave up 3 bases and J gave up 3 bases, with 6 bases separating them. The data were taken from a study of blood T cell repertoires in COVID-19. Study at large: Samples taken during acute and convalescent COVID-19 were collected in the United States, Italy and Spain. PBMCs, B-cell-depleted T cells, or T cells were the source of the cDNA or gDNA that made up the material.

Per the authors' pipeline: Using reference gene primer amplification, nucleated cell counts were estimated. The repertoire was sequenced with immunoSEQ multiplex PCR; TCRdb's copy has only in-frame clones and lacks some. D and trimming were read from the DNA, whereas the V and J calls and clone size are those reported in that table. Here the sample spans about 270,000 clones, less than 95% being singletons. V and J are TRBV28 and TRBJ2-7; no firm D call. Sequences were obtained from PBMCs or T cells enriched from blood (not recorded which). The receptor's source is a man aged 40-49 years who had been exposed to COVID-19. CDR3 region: CASSLKLYEQYF. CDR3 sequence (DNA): TGTGCCAGCAGTTTGAAACTCTACGAGCAGTACTTC.